Described below is a single T cell receptor beta chain sequence and its context. These data are taken from a study of PD-L1 blockade in urothelial cancer. On the study more broadly: The analyses of blood took place 3 weeks (second dose) and 6 weeks after treatment start.

Measured with immunoSEQ multiplex PCR; TCRdb has only the in-frame clones, and not every one. The repertoire holds 30,000 to 40,000 clones, with approximately 91% as singletons. Time point noted: pretreatment peripheral blood. Germline V gives CDR1 LGHNA, CDR2 YSLEER. The length of the CDR3 is 16 residues. V gave up 2 bases and J gave up 6 bases; unmatched junction bases: 7. The sample consisted of PBMCs, taken around atezolizumab (anti-PD-L1) treatment. The chain is built from TRBV4-3 and TRBJ2-7; 13 bases fit TRBD2. The source is a woman in her sixties with urothelial cancer. CDR3 DNA: TGCGCCAGCAGCCAAACTAGCGGGAGGGCCTCATCCGAGCAGTACTTC. Its translation is CASSQTSGRASSEQYF.